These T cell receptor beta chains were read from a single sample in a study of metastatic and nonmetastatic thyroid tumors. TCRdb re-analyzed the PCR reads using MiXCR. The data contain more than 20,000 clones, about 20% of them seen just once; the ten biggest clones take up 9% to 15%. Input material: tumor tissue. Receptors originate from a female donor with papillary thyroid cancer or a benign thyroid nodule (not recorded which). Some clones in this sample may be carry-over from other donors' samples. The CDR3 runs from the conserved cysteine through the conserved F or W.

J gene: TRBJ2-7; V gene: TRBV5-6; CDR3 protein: CASIRRDSEHYF
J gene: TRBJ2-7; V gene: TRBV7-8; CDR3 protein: CASSFGQAYEQYF
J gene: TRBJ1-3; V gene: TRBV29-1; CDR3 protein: CSVGASGNTIYF
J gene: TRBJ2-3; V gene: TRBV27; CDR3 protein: CASSPPESGTDTQYF
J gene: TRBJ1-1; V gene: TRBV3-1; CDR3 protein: CASSQDWGGSTEAFF
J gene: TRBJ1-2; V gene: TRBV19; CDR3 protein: CASSIAGASYGYTF
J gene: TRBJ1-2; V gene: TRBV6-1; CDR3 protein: CASSVQGFYGYTF
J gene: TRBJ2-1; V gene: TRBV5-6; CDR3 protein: CANSWWPGTSGYNEQFF
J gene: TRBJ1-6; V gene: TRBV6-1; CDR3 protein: CASTGDGNSPLHF
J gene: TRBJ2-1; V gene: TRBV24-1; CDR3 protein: CATNLAGEHEQFF